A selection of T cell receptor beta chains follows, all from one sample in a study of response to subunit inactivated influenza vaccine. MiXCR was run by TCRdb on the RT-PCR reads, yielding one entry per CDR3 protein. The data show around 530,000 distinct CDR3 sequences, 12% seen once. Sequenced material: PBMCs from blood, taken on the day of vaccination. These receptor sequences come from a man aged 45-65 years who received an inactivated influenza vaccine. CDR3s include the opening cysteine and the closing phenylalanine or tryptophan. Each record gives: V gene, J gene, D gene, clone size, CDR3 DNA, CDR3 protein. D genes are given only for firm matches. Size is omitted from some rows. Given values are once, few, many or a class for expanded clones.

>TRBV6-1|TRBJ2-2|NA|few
TGTGCCGCGACAGGTTGGGTGGGCGGGGAGCTGTTTTTT
CAATGWVGGELFF
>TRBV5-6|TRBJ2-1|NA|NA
TGTGCCAGCAGCATACGTGGAGGTAATGAGCAGTTCTTC
CASSIRGGNEQFF
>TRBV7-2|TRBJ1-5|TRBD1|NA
TGTGCCAGCAGCTTAGCAGTACAGGGGACTATTCCCCAGCATTTT
CASSLAVQGTIPQHF
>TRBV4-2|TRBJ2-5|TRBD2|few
TGTGCCAGCAGCCAAGATTCGGCCGGTTCGCTAGCGGGGGGGAGGGAGACCCAGTACTTC
CASSQDSAGSLAGGRETQYF
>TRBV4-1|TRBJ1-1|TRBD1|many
TGCGCCAGCAGCCAAGGGATTTTCAGGACAGGGACCCGGAACACTGAAGCTTTCTTT
CASSQGIFRTGTRNTEAFF
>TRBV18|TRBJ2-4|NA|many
TGTGCCAGCTCACCAAGGTCGTCTCTGGGGGAAAACATTCAGTACTTC
CASSPRSSLGENIQYF
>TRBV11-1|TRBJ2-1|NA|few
TGTGCCAGCAGCTTGGGCATGAGCTCCTACAATGAGCAGTTCTTC
CASSLGMSSYNEQFF
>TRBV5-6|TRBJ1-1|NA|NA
TGTGCCAGCAGCACAGCCGCGGGACGGACTGAAGCTTTCTTT
CASSTAAGRTEAFF
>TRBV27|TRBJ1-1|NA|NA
TGTGCCAGCAGTTTTTCAGGTCAGGGTAGCCGGGCTTTCTTT
CASSFSGQGSRAFF
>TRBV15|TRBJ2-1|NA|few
TGTGCCACCAGCAAATCCTACAATGAGCAGTTCTTC
CATSKSYNEQFF
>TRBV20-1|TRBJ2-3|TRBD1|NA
TGCAGTGCGCTGACGGACAGGGGTGCACCAGATACGCAGTATTTT
CSALTDRGAPDTQYF
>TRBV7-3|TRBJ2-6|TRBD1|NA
TGTGCCAGCAGTTTACCGACAGGGTCTGGGGCCAACGTCCTGACTTTC
CASSLPTGSGANVLTF
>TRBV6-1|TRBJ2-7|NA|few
TGTGCCAGCAGGGAGGGACCGCACTCCTACGAGCAGTACTTC
CASREGPHSYEQYF
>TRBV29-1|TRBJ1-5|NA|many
TGCAGCGTTGGACAGGCGGGCAATCAGCCCCAGCATTTT
CSVGQAGNQPQHF
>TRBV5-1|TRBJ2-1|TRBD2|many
TGCGCCAGCAGCTTGGCCACGTCGGGGGGTCCCCACAATGAGCAGTTCTTC
CASSLATSGGPHNEQFF
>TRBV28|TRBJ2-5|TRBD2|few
TGTGCCAGCAGTTTTTCTCTAGCGGGCACCCAAGAGACCCAGTACTTC
CASSFSLAGTQETQYF
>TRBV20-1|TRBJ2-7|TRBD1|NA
TGCAGTGCTAGACCTATGGGACAGCTCTACGAGCAGTACTTC
CSARPMGQLYEQYF
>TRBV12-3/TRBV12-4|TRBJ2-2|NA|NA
TGTGCCAGCAGCCCCAGGAGGAGGAGCACCGGGGAGCTGTTTTTT
CASSPRRRSTGELFF